This T cell receptor (beta chain) was profiled in a study of T cell repertoires in cytomegalovirus infection. At the level of the study: Recently identified HLA-C-restricted CMV epitopes were used, and well-studied HLA-B-restricted CMV epitopes were used as well. Based on public TCR beta signatures, there were indications of CMV infection and of a matching HLA type. Study conclusions and caveats: HLA-C-restricted, CMV-specific TCR beta clonotypes were dominant ex vivo.

The CDR3 runs to 15 residues. Per germline, CDR1 MNHEY and CDR2 SVGAGI. Trimming stripped 6 bases from V and 8 bases from J, with 20 bases between. TCRdb processed the reads anew with MiXCR; each CDR3 protein has one entry. The repertoire has fewer than 1,000,000 distinct CDR3 sequences, 30% to 40% of them found once; the top ten carry about an eighth. Details on this clonotype: The antigen is undetermined.

The material sequenced was cultured CD8+ T cells from PBMCs, taken from culture after CMV antigen stimulation. This TCR was recovered from a human donor in good health (CMV status not recorded). Some clones in this sample may be carry-over from other donors' samples. The V gene is TRBV6-5, the J gene TRBJ2-1; D not certain. The CDR3 here is CASSSTGPPADEQFF. The CDR3 nucleotides are TGTGCCAGCAGCTCTACCGGGCCCCCGGCCGATGAGCAGTTCTTC.